The sequence of this T cell receptor beta chain was determined in a study of blood T cells in healthy people across ages. General observations from the study: Per million T cells, TCR beta diversity dropped roughly linearly as age increased.

The CDR3 contains 17 residues. The junction had 10 bases not matched to a gene; V was cut back by 5 bases and J by 4 bases. Germline V CDR1 and CDR2: SEHNR, FQNEAQ (reference sequence). Comment on this clonotype: Its antigen is not identified.

Per-sample yields of isolated PBMCs were at least 6 million. Combining a sample-barcoded 5' primer with a J-beta primer mix, a second PCR ran for roughly 6 to 12 cycles. A template-switch adaptor that had 12 random nucleotides put a tag on each cDNA molecule. Paired-end reads containing CDR3 totaled no fewer than 2.5 million for each sample. MiXCR was run by TCRdb on the 5' RACE reads, yielding one entry per CDR3 protein. This table holds some 1.4 million distinct CDR3 sequences, approximately 42% found once. This chain links TRBV7-9 with TRBJ2-5; TRBD2 aligns across 13 bases. The TCR originated in a woman aged 18-29 years in good health. Sequenced: blood. CDR3 sequence: CASSGIAGLAGLETQYF. Here the CDR3 DNA reads TGTGCCAGCAGCGGGATTGCGGGACTAGCGGGGTTAGAGACCCAGTACTTC.